This T cell receptor beta chain was sequenced during a study of blood T cell repertoires in COVID-19. TCRdb's table, derived via immunoSEQ multiplex PCR, lists solely in-frame clones and lacks some. Of fewer than 250,000 clones in the sample, 80% to 90% were seen once. CDR1 is SGHAT and CDR2 is FQNNGV in the germline V gene. CDR3 length equals 15 residues. The V and J ends lost 2 bases and 0 bases respectively, with 8 bases between them. Sequencing used PBMCs or T cells enriched from blood (not recorded which). The receptor was isolated from a woman aged 25 to 39 with acute COVID-19. This chain connects TRBV11-2 to TRBJ1-3; D remains unclear. This chain's CDR3 is CASSLSRNSGNTIYF. CDR3 DNA: TGTGCCAGCAGCTTATCGCGGAACTCTGGAAACACCATATATTTT.